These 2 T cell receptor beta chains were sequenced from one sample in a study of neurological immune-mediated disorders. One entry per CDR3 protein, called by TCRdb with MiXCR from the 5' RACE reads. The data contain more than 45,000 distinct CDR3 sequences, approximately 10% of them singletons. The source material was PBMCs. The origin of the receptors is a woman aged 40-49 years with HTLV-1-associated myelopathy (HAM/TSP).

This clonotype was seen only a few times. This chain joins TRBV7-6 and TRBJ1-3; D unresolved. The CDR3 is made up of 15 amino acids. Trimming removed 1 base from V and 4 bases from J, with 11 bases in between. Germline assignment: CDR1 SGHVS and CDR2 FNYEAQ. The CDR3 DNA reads TGTGCCAGCAGCTTAGAAACTCCGGGAGGAAACACCATATATTTT. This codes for CASSLETPGGNTIYF.

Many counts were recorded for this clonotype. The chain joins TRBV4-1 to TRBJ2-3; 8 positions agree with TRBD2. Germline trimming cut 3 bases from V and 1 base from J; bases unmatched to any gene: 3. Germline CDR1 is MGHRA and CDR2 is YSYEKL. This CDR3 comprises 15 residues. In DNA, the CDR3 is TGCGCCAGCAGCCATCCAGCGGGGGGCACAGATACGCAGTATTTT. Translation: CASSHPAGGTDTQYF.